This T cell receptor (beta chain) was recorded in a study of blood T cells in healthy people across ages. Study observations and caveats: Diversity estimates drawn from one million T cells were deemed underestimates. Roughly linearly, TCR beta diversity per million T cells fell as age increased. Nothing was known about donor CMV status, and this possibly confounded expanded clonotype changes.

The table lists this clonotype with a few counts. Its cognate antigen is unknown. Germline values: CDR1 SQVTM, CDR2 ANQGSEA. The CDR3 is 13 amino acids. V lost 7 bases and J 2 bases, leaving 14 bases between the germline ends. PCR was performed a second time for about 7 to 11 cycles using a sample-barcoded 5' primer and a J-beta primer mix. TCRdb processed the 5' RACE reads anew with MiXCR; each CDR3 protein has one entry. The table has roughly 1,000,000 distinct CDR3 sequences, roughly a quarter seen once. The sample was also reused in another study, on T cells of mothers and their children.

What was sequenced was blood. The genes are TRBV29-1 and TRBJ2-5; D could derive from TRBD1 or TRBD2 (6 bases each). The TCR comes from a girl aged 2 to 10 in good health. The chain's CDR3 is CSATVGGQETQYF. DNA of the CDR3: TGCAGCGCAACCGTAGGGGGGCAAGAGACCCAGTACTTC.